A single sample is the source of the 24 T cell receptor beta chains below, sequenced in a study of neurological immune-mediated disorders. TCRdb analysed the 5' RACE reads with MiXCR anew, one entry per CDR3 protein. The data hold more than 75,000 distinct CDR3 sequences, with approximately 4.3% observed a single time. The time point denotes: longitudinal time-point 3. Sequencing was performed on PBMCs. The receptors were sampled from a woman aged 55-70 years with multiple sclerosis.

This clonotype appeared many times. V is TRBV15 and J is TRBJ1-2; D ambiguous. The CDR3 extends over 12 amino acids. V lost 0 bases, J lost 4 bases, and 3 bases lay in between. CDR1 and CDR2 (germline): LNHNV, YYDKDF (reference sequence). The CDR3: CATSRDSYGYTF. The CDR3 bases are TGTGCCACCAGCAGAGACAGCTATGGCTACACCTTC.

This clonotype was seen at least ten times. The chain uses TRBV20-1 and TRBJ1-1; D gene uncertain. Germline CDR1 is DFQATT and CDR2 is SNEGSKA (reference sequence). The CDR3 length is 14 residues. Trimming pared 0 bases from V and 1 base from J, leaving 9 bases between. The CDR3 nucleotides read TGCAGTGCTAGAGACCCACGCACGAACACTGAAGCTTTCTTT. Its protein is CSARDPRTNTEAFF.

This clonotype was seen repeatedly, ten times or more. The chain employs TRBV4-2 and TRBJ1-5; no clear D gene. V gave up 2 bases and J gave up 3 bases, with 11 bases separating them. CDR1 is LGHNA and CDR2 is YNFKEQ in the germline V gene. This CDR3 has 15 residues. The DNA for the CDR3 is TGTGCCAGCAGCCAATTGTCCCTAAACAATCAGCCCCAGCATTTT. The encoded protein is CASSQLSLNNQPQHF.

This clonotype has at least ten counts. This chain connects TRBV4-1 to TRBJ2-7; D gene ambiguous. Looked up from germline, CDR1 is MGHRA and CDR2 is YSYEKL. The CDR3 spans 16 residues. With 6 bases removed from V and 1 base from J, the gap between germline ends came to 19 bases. The CDR3 coding sequence is TGCGCCAGCAGACACTCCCCCACGGAACAGTCCTACGAGCAGTACTTC. Translating it yields CASRHSPTEQSYEQYF.

Ten or more counts support this clonotype. The gene calls are TRBV20-1 and TRBJ1-1; D may be TRBD1 (5 bases). Germline V gives CDR1 DFQATT, CDR2 SNEGSKA (reference sequence). The germline V and J ends were trimmed by 3 bases and 1 base, with 24 bases remaining between them. The CDR3 extends over 18 amino acids. DNA for the CDR3: TGCAGTGCTAGTAAGTCCCGCCCAGGGTGGACTAAGAACACTGAAGCTTTCTTT. It codes for CSASKSRPGWTKNTEAFF.

The sample holds many counts of this clonotype. The chain carries TRBV7-9 and TRBJ2-1; 13 nucleotides match TRBD2. The V and J ends lost 7 bases and 8 bases, in that order; junction bases with no gene match: 8. CDR1 is SEHNR, CDR2 FQNEAQ, per germline (reference sequence). The CDR3 has 15 residues. The DNA of the CDR3 is TGTGCCAGCACCCCACTAGCGGGGGGGCTTCATGAGCAGTTCTTC. As protein: CASTPLAGGLHEQFF.

This clonotype was seen ten or more times. The chain's CDR3 is CASSPDNNQPQHF. In nucleotides, the CDR3 is TGTGCCAGCTCGCCGGACAACAATCAGCCCCAGCATTTT. This chain joins TRBV18 and TRBJ1-5; D is perhaps TRBD1 (5 bases). The V gene lost 6 bases and the J gene lost 3 bases, with 9 bases spanning the gap. The CDR3 covers 13 residues. Germline CDR1 and CDR2: KGHSH and LQKENI.

This clonotype showed up many times. The rearrangement links TRBV6-1 to TRBJ2-5; 9 bases are shared with TRBD1. Per the germline V gene, CDR1 is MNHNS and CDR2 is SASEGT. Trimming at V came to 6 bases and at J to 5 bases, leaving 10 bases not matched to a gene. CDR3 size: 15 residues. CDR3 amino acids: CASSERGQGSETQYF. The CDR3 DNA follows: TGTGCCAGCAGCGAACGGGGACAGGGTTCCGAGACCCAGTACTTC.

This clonotype was recorded at least ten times. This chain links TRBV6-5 with TRBJ1-2, with 10 nucleotides matching TRBD1. The CDR3 spans 14 residues. Looked up from germline, CDR1 is MNHEY and CDR2 is SVGAGI. The J segment lost 8 bases and the V segment lost 0 bases, leaving 3 bases of the junction unmatched. The DNA for the CDR3 is TGTGCCAGCAGTTACTCGACAGGGGGCGGCGGCTACACCTTC. Protein: CASSYSTGGGGYTF.

Many counts were recorded for this clonotype. This rearrangement joins TRBV7-9 to TRBJ2-1, with 10 positions matching TRBD1. Per the germline V gene, CDR1 is SEHNR and CDR2 is FQNEAQ (reference sequence). The V gene end was trimmed by 6 bases and the J gene end by 8 bases; junction bases not matched to a gene: 7. The CDR3 runs 14 residues. The CDR3 region is CASSHRGTGDEQFF. The CDR3 nucleotides are TGTGCCAGCAGTCACCGAGGGACAGGGGATGAGCAGTTCTTC.

This clonotype was counted many times. The J gene is TRBJ1-1, the V gene TRBV27, with a tentative D call TRBD1 (5 bases). The CDR3 extends over 12 amino acids. Germline lookup yields CDR1 MNHEY and CDR2 SMNVEV (reference sequence). Trimming removed 10 bases from V and 1 base from J, with 10 bases in between. The CDR3 nucleotides read TGTGCCACACGGGGGGGGAACACTGAAGCTTTCTTT. Amino acids: CATRGGNTEAFF.

This clonotype showed up many times. The chain has TRBV7-8 and TRBJ2-3; D uncertain. From germline, CDR1 is SGHVS and CDR2 FQNEAQ. The CDR3 sequence is 13 residues long. V gave up 5 bases and J gave up 0 bases, with 6 bases separating them. CDR3 protein: CASSGPSTDTQYF. In DNA form, the CDR3 reads TGTGCCAGCAGCGGGCCTAGCACAGATACGCAGTATTTT.

This clonotype was found many times. The chain joins TRBV27 to TRBJ1-6; D is uncertain. Trimming shortened V by 0 bases and J by 8 bases, and 8 bases separated the two germline ends. CDR3 length: 14 residues. Germline V gives CDR1 MNHEY, CDR2 SMNVEV (reference sequence). CDR3: CASSLSKPDSPLHF. In nucleotides, the CDR3 is TGTGCCAGCAGTTTATCGAAACCGGATTCACCCCTCCACTTT.

This clonotype has at least ten counts. This sequence joins TRBV5-1 and TRBJ2-1, with 7 bases matching TRBD1. V trimming: 0 bases; J trimming: 5 bases; junction bases outside the gene matches: 5. The V gene's germline CDR1 is SGHRS and CDR2 YFSETQ. The CDR3 contains 15 residues. The CDR3 nucleotides read TGCGCCAGCAGCTTGGAGCCGGGACAGCACAATGAGCAGTTCTTC. This codes for CASSLEPGQHNEQFF.

This clonotype showed up many times. The chain recombines TRBV20-1 with TRBJ2-5, with no clear D. CDR1 and CDR2 from the germline V gene are DFQATT and SNEGSKA (reference sequence). The CDR3 sequence is 14 residues long. Trimming removed 3 bases from V and 5 bases from J, with 16 bases in between. DNA of the CDR3: TGCAGTGCTAGTAGTTTGGGCGAACGGGAGACCCAGTACTTC. Its protein is CSASSLGERETQYF.

The sample holds many counts of this clonotype. The chain uses TRBV6-5 and TRBJ2-7; tentative D call: TRBD2 (5 bases). The CDR3 has 16 residues. Germline CDR1 is MNHEY and CDR2 is SVGAGI. The V end was cut by 2 bases, the J end by 2 bases, with 16 bases between. CDR3 protein: CASSYAPVGETYEQYF. The DNA for the CDR3 is TGTGCCAGCAGTTACGCCCCGGTCGGGGAAACCTACGAGCAGTACTTC.

This clonotype was picked up many times. The chain carries TRBV7-6 and TRBJ2-1, with TRBD2 matching over 8 bases. V lost 6 bases to trimming and J lost 2 bases; unmatched junction nucleotides: 9. There are 16 residues in the CDR3. CDR1 and CDR2 (germline): SGHVS, FNYEAQ. CDR3 amino acids: CASREGAGGTYNEQFF. The CDR3 coding sequence is TGTGCCAGCAGGGAAGGGGCGGGGGGAACCTACAATGAGCAGTTCTTC. The variable domain in full, completed from reference TRBV7-6 and TRBJ2-1, reads GAGVSQSPRYKVTKRGQDVALRCDPISGHVSLYWYRQALGQGPEFLTYFNYEAQQDKSGLPNDRFSAERPEGSISTLTIQRTEQRDSAMYRCASREGAGGTYNEQFFGPGTRLTVL.

This clonotype was observed many times. This chain connects TRBV5-1 to TRBJ2-1; TRBD1 matches 9 bases. V lost 4 bases and J lost 12; bases outside the gene matches: 14. The CDR3 runs 15 residues. CDR1 and CDR2 (germline): SGHRS, YFSETQ. CDR3 bases: TGCGCCAGCAGCGCCGGGACAGGGAGACATTTTGTGCAGTTCTTC. Protein: CASSAGTGRHFVQFF.

This clonotype was observed at least ten times. V usage is TRBV7-8 and J usage is TRBJ1-2; 8 positions agree with TRBD1. V lost 5 bases and J lost 3; bases outside the gene matches: 5. The CDR3 runs 14 residues. The V gene's germline CDR1 is SGHVS and CDR2 FQNEAQ. The DNA for the CDR3 is TGTGCCAGCAGCACTGGGACAGGAGACTATGGCTACACCTTC. Protein: CASSTGTGDYGYTF.

This clonotype was detected ten times or more. The V call is TRBV28, the J call TRBJ2-1, with a tentative D call TRBD2 (6 bases). The CDR3 length is 15 residues. Trimming took off 4 bases at V and 3 bases at J, with 13 bases between the two ends. CDR1 and CDR2 (germline): MDHEN, SYDVKM. In DNA form, the CDR3 reads TGTGCCAGCAGTTCTCCGGGACTTCACTACAATGAGCAGTTCTTC. It yields the protein CASSSPGLHYNEQFF.

This clonotype was recorded many times. The chain links TRBV4-1 to TRBJ2-7; tentatively, D is TRBD1 (5 bases). V was cut by 0 bases and J by 4 bases, with 7 bases left in between. The CDR3 length is 13 residues. Germline V gives CDR1 MGHRA, CDR2 YSYEKL. The CDR3 reads CASSQEGLYEQYF. The CDR3 DNA reads as TGCGCCAGCAGCCAAGAGGGGCTTTACGAGCAGTACTTC.

The rearrangement joins TRBV11-3 to TRBJ2-7, with TRBD2 identical over 8 bases. V trimming: 4 bases; J trimming: 7 bases; junction bases outside the gene matches: 15. Germline loops: CDR1 SGHNT, CDR2 YENEEA. The CDR3 spans 16 residues. CDR3 in DNA: TGTGCCAGCAGCTCCCACGGGGTCGGGGGGGCCGGAGAGCAGTACTTC. The encoded protein is CASSSHGVGGAGEQYF.

This clonotype was detected many times. The chain employs TRBV20-1 and TRBJ2-5; 7 nucleotides align to TRBD1. The germline V gene has CDR1 DFQATT and CDR2 SNEGSKA (reference sequence). V lost 6 bases to trimming and J lost 2 bases; unmatched junction nucleotides: 3. CDR3 length equals 12 residues. Here the CDR3 reads CSAPGQQETQYF. Here the CDR3 DNA reads TGCAGTGCCCCGGGACAGCAAGAGACCCAGTACTTC.

This clonotype was recorded at least ten times. This chain links TRBV5-4 with TRBJ1-1; no firm D call. This CDR3 has 15 residues. Trimming left V 2 bases short and J 1 base short, with 12 bases between. CDR1 and CDR2 (germline): SGHNT, YYREEE (reference sequence). In DNA form, the CDR3 reads TGTGCCAGCAGCTTAATACAGATTCCGAACACTGAAGCTTTCTTT. This encodes CASSLIQIPNTEAFF.